Listed below are T cell receptor beta chains from one sample, sequenced in a study of blood T cell repertoires in COVID-19. This table comes from immunoSEQ multiplex PCR, and its TCRdb copy is limited to in-frame clones, with some not included. The data contain approximately 440,000 clones, more than 70% of them singletons. Sequenced: peripheral blood. Source of these receptors: a woman between 45 and 60 years old with COVID-19, enrolled during active disease. Each CDR3 is given with its conserved first and last residue. The D gene is left open where the match is weak. Some rows have no size entry. The others give once, few or many, or a class for an expanded clone.

j_call d_call cdr3_length clone_size v_call cdr3_aa cdr3_nt
TRBJ1-2 TRBD1 14 few TRBV9 CASSPRTGSYGYTF TGTGCCAGCAGCCCGAGGACAGGGAGCTATGGCTACACCTTC
TRBJ2-7 TRBD1 15 NA TRBV2 CASSPGQGQTYEQYF TGTGCCAGCAGCCCCGGACAGGGTCAAACCTACGAGCAGTACTTC
TRBJ1-5 NA 15 NA TRBV6-6 CASSYRTATNQPQHF TGTGCCAGCAGTTACAGGACAGCCACAAATCAGCCCCAGCATTTT
TRBJ1-5 NA 15 few TRBV2 CASRFRRDGHQPQHF TGTGCCAGCAGATTCCGGAGGGACGGGCATCAGCCCCAGCATTTT
TRBJ1-1 NA 12 NA TRBV12-3/TRBV12-4 CASSLARLEAFF TGTGCCAGCAGTTTAGCGCGACTTGAAGCTTTCTTT
TRBJ2-2 NA 14 NA TRBV5-8 CASSLGYRSGELFF TGTGCCAGCAGCTTAGGTTACAGATCGGGGGAGCTGTTTTTT
TRBJ1-2 TRBD1 14 NA TRBV18 CASSPGQGANGYTF TGTGCCAGCTCACCGGGACAGGGGGCTAATGGCTACACCTTC
TRBJ1-2 NA 15 NA TRBV24-1 CATSGTGIANYGYTF TGTGCCACCAGTGGAACAGGGATTGCTAACTATGGCTACACCTTC
TRBJ1-3 NA 13 NA TRBV11-1 CASSSGSGNTIYF TGTGCCAGCAGCTCGGGATCTGGAAACACCATATATTTT
TRBJ2-7 TRBD1 14 NA TRBV12-5 CASAWDRGTYEQYF TGTGCTAGTGCCTGGGACAGGGGGACCTACGAGCAGTACTTC
TRBJ2-4 TRBD2 14 NA TRBV30 CAWRFGGNQNIQYF TGTGCCTGGAGGTTCGGGGGGAACCAAAACATTCAGTACTTC
TRBJ1-2 TRBD1 16 NA TRBV7-9 CASSAMGQGGSYGYTF TGTGCCAGCAGCGCGATGGGACAGGGGGGGAGTTATGGCTACACCTTC
TRBJ1-5 NA 13 NA TRBV27 CASSRGGSQPQHF TGTGCCAGCAGTCGCGGGGGGAGTCAGCCCCAGCATTTT
TRBJ2-3 NA 15 NA TRBV5-4 CASSPTGDRRDTQYF TGTGCCAGCAGCCCTACCGGAGACAGACGAGATACGCAGTATTTT
TRBJ2-1 NA 12 NA TRBV19 CARDGSHNEQFF TGTGCGAGGGATGGGTCCCACAATGAGCAGTTCTTC
TRBJ2-3 TRBD1 15 once TRBV5-1 CASSWGQAGTNTQYF TGCGCCAGCAGCTGGGGACAGGCGGGCACAAATACGCAGTATTTT
TRBJ2-1 TRBD2 16 NA TRBV11-2 CASSLIPSGGDNEQFF TGTGCCAGCAGCTTAATTCCTAGCGGGGGGGACAATGAGCAGTTCTTC
TRBJ2-2 NA 15 NA TRBV19 CASSRVISNTGELFF TGTGCCAGTAGCAGGGTGATTTCGAACACCGGGGAGCTGTTTTTT
TRBJ2-3 NA 13 NA TRBV3-1/TRBV3-2 CASSQDRGDTQYF TGTGCCAGCAGCCAAGATCGGGGAGATACGCAGTATTTT
TRBJ1-3 TRBD1 15 NA TRBV7-3 CASSLTGVSGNTIYF TGTGCCAGCAGCTTGACAGGGGTCTCTGGAAACACCATATATTTT
TRBJ1-5 TRBD1 16 few TRBV19 CASSHDRGLSGQPQHF TGTGCCAGTAGCCACGACAGGGGGCTCTCGGGGCAGCCCCAGCATTTT
TRBJ1-2 NA 16 NA TRBV9 CASSVGQLTANYGYTF TGTGCCAGCAGCGTAGGCCAGCTTACAGCTAACTATGGCTACACCTTC
TRBJ1-2 NA 15 NA TRBV6-1 CASSEGAVQTYGYTF TGTGCCAGCAGTGAAGGGGCAGTACAGACCTATGGCTACACCTTC
TRBJ1-2 NA 12 NA TRBV4-1 CASSQGTYGYTF TGCGCCAGCAGCCAAGGGACATATGGCTACACCTTC
TRBJ1-5 NA 14 NA TRBV10-3 CAISPGPTEGPQHF TGTGCCATCAGCCCGGGCCCAACGGAGGGTCCCCAGCATTTT
TRBJ2-5 TRBD2 18 NA TRBV28 CASSLGLAGTLQEETQYF TGTGCCAGCAGTTTAGGACTAGCGGGGACTCTTCAAGAAGAGACCCAGTACTTC
TRBJ1-1 TRBD1 15 NA TRBV5-1 CASSPSQGAGTEAFF TGCGCCAGCAGTCCTAGCCAGGGGGCTGGGACTGAAGCTTTCTTT
TRBJ2-3 NA 15 NA TRBV5-4 CASSLLDAGKDTQYF TGTGCCAGCAGCTTGTTGGATGCAGGGAAGGATACGCAGTATTTT
TRBJ1-2 NA 13 NA TRBV12-3/TRBV12-4 CASSLGPNYGYTF TGTGCCAGCAGTTTGGGCCCAAACTATGGCTACACCTTC
TRBJ1-2 TRBD1 13 NA TRBV6-6 CASSYLQGDGYTF TGTGCCAGCAGTTACTTACAGGGGGATGGCTACACCTTC
TRBJ1-1 NA 15 NA TRBV5-1 CASSLTVVMNTEAFF TGCGCCAGCAGCTTGACAGTTGTTATGAACACTGAAGCTTTCTTT
TRBJ1-1 TRBD1 14 once TRBV10-2 CASGRQGLVTEAFF TGCGCCAGCGGAAGACAGGGTTTGGTCACTGAAGCTTTCTTT
TRBJ1-6 NA 15 few TRBV7-6 CASSLDEGGSSPLHF TGTGCCAGCAGCTTAGATGAGGGTGGTAGTTCACCCCTCCACTTT
TRBJ1-6 TRBD1 15 once TRBV18 CASSPAGGLSSPLHF TGTGCCAGCTCACCTGCAGGGGGCCTGAGCTCACCCCTCCACTTT
TRBJ2-5 NA 14 NA TRBV2 CASKGGPAQETQYF TGTGCCAGCAAGGGGGGGCCCGCCCAGGAGACCCAGTACTTC
TRBJ2-2 TRBD2 15 NA TRBV20-1 CSASRGTSAAGELFF TGCAGTGCTAGTAGAGGGACTAGTGCCGCCGGGGAGCTGTTTTTT
TRBJ2-2 TRBD2 14 NA TRBV30 CAWSRRGEGGELFF TGTGCCTGGAGTCGGCGGGGGGAAGGCGGGGAGCTGTTTTTT
TRBJ2-5 TRBD1 13 NA TRBV6-5 CASTQGAGETQYF TGTGCCAGCACCCAGGGGGCAGGAGAGACCCAGTACTTC
TRBJ1-2 NA 11 NA TRBV19 CGTGYNYGYTF TGTGGAACAGGATATAACTATGGCTACACCTTC
TRBJ2-7 TRBD1 12 NA TRBV10-3 CATFTGTEGQYF TGTGCCACCTTTACCGGGACAGAGGGGCAGTACTTC
TRBJ1-2 TRBD1 11 NA TRBV19 CASSIGQDYTF TGTGCCAGTAGTATTGGACAGGACTACACCTTC
TRBJ2-7 TRBD2 15 NA TRBV5-6 CASSLELAGTYEQYF TGTGCCAGCAGCTTGGAACTAGCGGGTACCTACGAGCAGTACTTC
TRBJ1-6 TRBD1 13 NA TRBV27 CASSFPGQGTLHF TGTGCCAGCAGTTTCCCGGGACAGGGCACCCTCCACTTT
TRBJ1-2 NA 13 NA TRBV28 CASSFETAHGYTF TGTGCCAGCAGTTTTGAGACAGCTCATGGCTACACCTTC
TRBJ2-7 NA 15 NA TRBV10-3 CAISESKQKLYEQYF TGTGCCATCAGTGAGTCGAAACAGAAACTCTACGAGCAGTACTTC
TRBJ1-6 TRBD1 14 NA TRBV2 CASSDTRGPSPLHF TGTGCCAGCAGTGATACCAGGGGGCCTTCACCCCTCCACTTT
TRBJ1-2 TRBD1 14 NA TRBV4-1 CASSQEQGAGGYTF TGCGCCAGCAGCCAGGAACAGGGGGCGGGCGGCTACACCTTC
TRBJ1-4 TRBD1 12 NA TRBV27 CAMGQGWEKLFF TGTGCCATGGGACAGGGCTGGGAAAAACTGTTTTTT
TRBJ2-3 NA 16 NA TRBV7-9 CASSDRRRFVTDTQYF TGTGCCAGCAGTGACAGGCGCCGTTTCGTCACAGATACGCAGTATTTT
TRBJ2-2 NA 14 NA TRBV30 CAWRAGTNTGELFF TGTGCCTGGCGAGCGGGGACAAACACCGGGGAGCTGTTTTTT
TRBJ2-2 TRBD1 17 NA TRBV5-6 CASSFPGQDQNTGELFF TGTGCCAGCAGTTTCCCGGGACAGGACCAAAACACCGGGGAGCTGTTTTTT